The clone carrying this TCR beta chain was recorded a few times. Its antigen remains unknown. This specimen comes from a study of T cells after posttransplantation cyclophosphamide. Study-level points and caveats: TRB overlap between skin or GI tissue T cells and blood was limited. Recipient CMV seropositivity and CMV reactivation strongly tracked TRB clonality.

Profiled with immunoSEQ multiplex PCR; TCRdb holds only in-frame clones, not every one. The sample holds about 19,000 clones, 87% seen once. Cyclophosphamide on days +3 and +4 followed busulfan-fludarabine conditioning and a marrow graft. The CDR3 spans 15 residues. Germline V lookup: CDR1 LGHNA, CDR2 YSLEER. V shed 1 base and J 5 bases; nucleotides not matched to a gene: 3. The rearrangement uses TRBV4-3 and TRBJ2-1; 9 bases are a match to TRBD2. Sequences were derived from PBMCs, sampled after allogeneic stem cell transplant with posttransplant cyclophosphamide. The TCR comes from a female patient between 35 and 55 years old who received an allogeneic stem cell transplant from a related donor, was CMV-positive, and had no GVHD. Some T cells may be transferred from the graft donor. CDR3 amino acids: CASSQGLAANNEQFF. CDR3 coding DNA: TGCGCCAGCAGCCAAGGACTAGCGGCCAACAATGAGCAGTTCTTC.